These T cell receptor beta chains were read from a single sample in a study of cytomegalovirus exposure and HLA in healthy donors. Only in-frame clones appear in the TCRdb table, and some are missing; sequencing was by immunoSEQ multiplex PCR. The table includes roughly 120,000 clones, 81% detected once. The sample consisted of PBMCs. These TCRs come from a woman younger than 45 in good health and CMV-seronegative. Each CDR3 is given with its conserved first and last residue. D genes are given only for firm matches. Clone size is not always given. Where it is, it says once, few, many or a class for expanded clones.

CDR3	DNA	size	V	J	D
CAWTSGDGNQPQHF	TGTGCCTGGACTTCAGGGGACGGCAATCAGCCCCAGCATTTT	.	TRBV30	TRBJ1-5	.
CASSSPDRVVYEQYF	TGTGCCAGCAGTTCTCCGGACAGGGTAGTATACGAGCAGTACTTC	.	TRBV28	TRBJ2-7	TRBD1
CASSLASGVSYEQYF	TGCGCCAGCAGCTTGGCTAGCGGAGTTTCCTACGAGCAGTACTTC	.	TRBV5-1	TRBJ2-7	TRBD2
CASSAGLAGGQGF	TGTGCCAGCAGCGCGGGACTAGCGGGAGGGCAAGGTTTC	.	TRBV5-5	TRBJ2-7	TRBD2
CAISDSYNQPQHF	TGTGCCATCAGTGACAGTTACAATCAGCCCCAGCATTTT	.	TRBV10-3	TRBJ1-5	.
CASSEYLDRGRETQYF	TGTGCCAGCAGTGAATATCTGGACAGGGGTCGGGAGACCCAGTACTTC	.	TRBV25-1	TRBJ2-5	TRBD1
CASSLGQLNEQFF	TGTGCCAGCAGTTTGGGACAGCTTAATGAGCAGTTCTTC	once	TRBV7-6	TRBJ2-1	TRBD1
CASSERRLGGYTF	TGTGCCAGCAGTGAACGCAGGTTAGGAGGCTACACCTTC	.	TRBV6-1	TRBJ1-2	.
CASSLGTRGTDTQYF	TGTGCCAGCAGCTTGGGTACCCGAGGCACAGATACGCAGTATTTT	few	TRBV5-4	TRBJ2-3	.
CASSTTGFELCEQFF	TGTGCCAGCAGCACGACAGGGTTTGAGTTGTGTGAGCAGTTCTTC	.	TRBV28	TRBJ2-1	TRBD1
CASSSQPSSNEQFF	TGTGCCAGCAGCTCACAGCCTAGCAGCAATGAGCAGTTCTTC	.	TRBV7-3	TRBJ2-1	.
CASSKREGQETQYF	TGTGCCAGCAGCAAGCGGGAGGGACAAGAGACCCAGTACTTC	.	TRBV7-2	TRBJ2-5	TRBD2
CASKRTVTYEQYF	TGTGCCAGCAAGAGGACAGTCACCTACGAGCAGTACTTC	few	TRBV2	TRBJ2-7	.
CASSPVLAGPGEQYF	TGCGCCAGCAGCCCCGTGTTAGCAGGGCCAGGAGAGCAGTACTTC	.	TRBV4-1	TRBJ2-5	.
CASSSLAGGPVGGNEQFF	TGTGCCAGCAGCTCGCTAGCGGGAGGGCCGGTAGGGGGCAATGAGCAGTTCTTC	once	TRBV5-4	TRBJ2-1	TRBD2
CASGVGRGPGNQPQHF	TGTGCCAGTGGCGTGGGCAGGGGGCCGGGAAATCAGCCCCAGCATTTT	.	TRBV19	TRBJ1-5	TRBD1
CASSEYGTSYNEQFF	TGTGCCAGCAGTGAATACGGGACTTCCTACAATGAGCAGTTCTTC	few	TRBV25-1	TRBJ2-1	.
CASSPGYSPLHF	TGTGCCAGCAGCCCAGGATATTCACCCCTCCACTTT	.	TRBV7-2	TRBJ1-6	.
CASSSRGPTGQPQHF	TGTGCCAGCAGCTCCCGGGGTCCGACCGGTCAGCCCCAGCATTTT	once	TRBV13	TRBJ1-5	.
CASSIDFSGGAYEQYF	TGTGCCAGTAGTATAGATTTTTCCGGGGGGGCCTACGAGCAGTACTTC	.	TRBV19	TRBJ2-7	TRBD2
CATSSNGQAGNTIYF	TGTGCCACCAGCAGCAACGGACAGGCTGGAAACACCATATATTTT	.	TRBV15	TRBJ1-3	TRBD1
CASTRQLEGARYEQYF	TGTGCCAGCACCCGACAGCTAGAGGGGGCGAGGTACGAGCAGTACTTC	.	TRBV6-6	TRBJ2-7	TRBD1
CASSSSSGNPYNEQFF	TGCGCCAGCAGCTCCTCTAGCGGGAACCCCTACAATGAGCAGTTCTTC	.	TRBV5-1	TRBJ2-1	TRBD2
CASSSHRGGPGAGEQYF	TGCGCCAGCAGCTCCCACCGGGGTGGGCCAGGGGCTGGCGAGCAGTACTTC	.	TRBV5-1	TRBJ2-7	.
CAIRGDFNTGELFF	TGTGCCATCAGAGGGGACTTCAACACCGGGGAGCTGTTTTTT	.	TRBV10-3	TRBJ2-2	.
CASSPLSSYNEQFF	TGTGCCAGCAGCCCCTTGAGCTCCTACAATGAGCAGTTCTTC	.	TRBV7-3	TRBJ2-1	.
CASSVLAGGITGELFF	TGTGCCAGCAGCGTACTAGCGGGAGGTATCACCGGGGAGCTGTTTTTT	.	TRBV9	TRBJ2-2	TRBD2
CASSYSADTEAFF	TGTGCCAGCAGTTACTCGGCAGACACTGAAGCTTTCTTT	.	TRBV6-5	TRBJ1-1	.
CASSHNKGDYEQYF	TGCGCCAGCAGCCATAATAAGGGGGACTACGAGCAGTACTTC	.	TRBV4-1	TRBJ2-7	.
CASTRTSGTFSYNEQFF	TGTGCCAGCACTAGGACTAGCGGGACGTTCTCCTACAATGAGCAGTTCTTC	.	TRBV13	TRBJ2-1	TRBD2
CASSQMGLAMDEQYF	TGCGCCAGCAGCCAGATGGGACTAGCTATGGACGAGCAGTACTTC	.	TRBV4-1	TRBJ2-7	TRBD2
CASSQYPPELFGYTF	TGTGCCAGCAGCCAATATCCCCCGGAGTTGTTCGGCTACACCTTC	.	TRBV14	TRBJ1-2	.
CASSSEPAGGLAEQFF	TGCGCCAGCAGCTCCGAGCCAGCGGGAGGGCTGGCGGAGCAGTTCTTC	.	TRBV5-1	TRBJ2-1	TRBD2
CASSTPGLASNEQFF	TGTGCCAGCAGCACTCCGGGACTAGCTAGCAATGAGCAGTTCTTC	.	TRBV9	TRBJ2-1	TRBD2
CASSQTSGIAYEQYF	TGTGCCAGCTCACAGACTAGCGGGATAGCCTACGAGCAGTACTTC	.	TRBV18	TRBJ2-7	TRBD2
CASSHRDSPNQPQHF	TGTGCCAGCAGCCACCGGGACAGTCCTAATCAGCCCCAGCATTTT	.	TRBV7-8	TRBJ1-5	TRBD1
CASSELAGGYNEQFF	TGTGCCAGCAGTGAATTAGCGGGGGGATACAATGAGCAGTTCTTC	.	TRBV6-1	TRBJ2-1	TRBD2
CASSPGTAKLANYGYTF	TGTGCCAGCAGTCCGGGGACAGCCAAATTAGCTAACTATGGCTACACCTTC	once	TRBV27	TRBJ1-2	TRBD1
CASSLGEGGTDTQYF	TGTGCCAGCAGCTTAGGGGAGGGCGGCACAGATACGCAGTATTTT	.	TRBV7-9	TRBJ2-3	TRBD2
CASTDAGGPLGLQPQHF	TGTGCCAGCACCGATGCAGGCGGACCCTTGGGACTTCAGCCCCAGCATTTT	few	TRBV6-4	TRBJ1-5	.
CASSSTTGTSSTDTQYF	TGTGCCAGCTCGTCAACGACCGGGACTAGCTCGACAGATACGCAGTATTTT	.	TRBV18	TRBJ2-3	TRBD2
CASSQGPVKETQYF	TGCGCCAGCAGCCAAGGGCCAGTAAAAGAGACCCAGTACTTC	.	TRBV4-1	TRBJ2-5	.
CASSEAGGTDTQYF	TGTGCCAGCAGTGAAGCGGGAGGCACAGATACGCAGTATTTT	.	TRBV6-1	TRBJ2-3	.
CASSQGTGAQYF	TGCGCCAGCAGCCAGGGGACAGGGGCGCAGTATTTT	.	TRBV4-1	TRBJ2-3	TRBD1
CASTRPGQGSNQPQHF	TGTGCCAGCACCCGACCCGGACAGGGTAGCAATCAGCCCCAGCATTTT	.	TRBV28	TRBJ1-5	TRBD1
CASSQDRSSSQTEVF	TGTGCCAGCAGCCAAGATAGATCGTCTAGCCAAACGGAGGTCTTC	.	TRBV4-2	TRBJ2-1	.
CASSFTTGGTYEQYF	TGTGCCAGCAGCTTCACCACGGGGGGTACCTACGAGCAGTACTTC	.	TRBV11-2	TRBJ2-7	TRBD2
CASITGLNEQFF	TGTGCCAGCATTACAGGGTTGAATGAGCAGTTCTTC	.	TRBV6-1	TRBJ2-1	.
CASSFSSDTQYF	TGTGCCAGCAGCTTTTCTAGTGACACGCAGTATTTT	few	TRBV7-2	TRBJ2-3	.
CASSFTYRVKVGYTF	TGTGCCAGCAGCTTCACTTACAGGGTCAAGGTTGGCTACACCTTC	.	TRBV7-2	TRBJ1-2	.